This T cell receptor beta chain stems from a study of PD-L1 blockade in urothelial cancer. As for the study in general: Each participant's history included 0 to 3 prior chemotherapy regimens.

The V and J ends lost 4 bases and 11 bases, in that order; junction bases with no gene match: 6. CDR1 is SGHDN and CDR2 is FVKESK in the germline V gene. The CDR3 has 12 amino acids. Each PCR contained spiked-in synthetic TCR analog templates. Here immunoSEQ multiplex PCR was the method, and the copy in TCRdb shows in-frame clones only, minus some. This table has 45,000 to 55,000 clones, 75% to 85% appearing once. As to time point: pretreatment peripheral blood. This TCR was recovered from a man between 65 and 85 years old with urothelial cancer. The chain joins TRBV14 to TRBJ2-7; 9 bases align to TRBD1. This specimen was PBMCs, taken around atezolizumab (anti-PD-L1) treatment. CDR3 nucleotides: TGTGCCAGCAGCCGAGGGACAGGGATAAAGTACTTC. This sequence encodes CASSRGTGIKYF.